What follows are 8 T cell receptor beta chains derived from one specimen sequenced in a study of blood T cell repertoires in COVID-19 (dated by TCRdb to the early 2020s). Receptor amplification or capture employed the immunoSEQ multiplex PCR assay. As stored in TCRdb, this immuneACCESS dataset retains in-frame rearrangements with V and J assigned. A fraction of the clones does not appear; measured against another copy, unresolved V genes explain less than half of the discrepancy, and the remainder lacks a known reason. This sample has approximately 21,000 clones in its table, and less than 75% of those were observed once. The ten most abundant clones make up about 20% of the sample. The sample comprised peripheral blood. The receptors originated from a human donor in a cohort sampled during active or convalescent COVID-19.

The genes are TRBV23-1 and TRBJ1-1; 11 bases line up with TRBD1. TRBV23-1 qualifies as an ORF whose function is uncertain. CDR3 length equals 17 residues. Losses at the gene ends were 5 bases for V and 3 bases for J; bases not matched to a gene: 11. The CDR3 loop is CASSYTGTGGIDTEAFF. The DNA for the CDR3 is TGCGCCAGCAGTTACACTGGGACAGGGGGAATAGACACTGAAGCTTTCTTT.

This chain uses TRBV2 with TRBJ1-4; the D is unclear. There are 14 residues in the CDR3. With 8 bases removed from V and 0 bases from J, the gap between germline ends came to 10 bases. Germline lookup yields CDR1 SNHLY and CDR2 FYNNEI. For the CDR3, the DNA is TGTGCCAGCCGCTTGAGGACAACTAATGAAAAACTGTTTTTT. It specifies CASRLRTTNEKLFF.

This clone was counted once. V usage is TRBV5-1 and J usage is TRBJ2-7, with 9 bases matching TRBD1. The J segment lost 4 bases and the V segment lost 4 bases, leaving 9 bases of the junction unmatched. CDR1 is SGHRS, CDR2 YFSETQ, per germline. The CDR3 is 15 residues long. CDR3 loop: CASSLGTGNGYEQYF. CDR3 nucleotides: TGCGCCAGCAGCCTTGGGACAGGGAATGGATACGAGCAGTACTTC.

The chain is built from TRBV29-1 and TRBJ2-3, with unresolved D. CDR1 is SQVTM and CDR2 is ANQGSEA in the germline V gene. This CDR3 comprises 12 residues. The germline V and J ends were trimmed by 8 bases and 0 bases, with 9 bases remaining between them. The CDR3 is CSTITSTDTQYF. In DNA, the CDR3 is TGCAGCACTATAACTAGCACAGATACGCAGTATTTT.

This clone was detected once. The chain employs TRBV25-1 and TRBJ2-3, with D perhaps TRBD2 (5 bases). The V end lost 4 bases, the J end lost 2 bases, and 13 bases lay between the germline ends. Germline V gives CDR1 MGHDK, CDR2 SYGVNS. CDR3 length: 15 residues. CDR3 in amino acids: CASSGADQATDTQYF. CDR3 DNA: TGTGCCAGCAGTGGAGCGGACCAAGCCACAGATACGCAGTATTTT.

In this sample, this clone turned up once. CDR3: CASSSRTGVYYEQYF. CDR3 DNA: TGTGCCAGCAGCAGCAGGACAGGGGTTTATTACGAGCAGTACTTC. The genes are TRBV5-4 and TRBJ2-7, with TRBD1 identical over 9 bases. CDR1 and CDR2 from the germline V gene are SGHNT and YYREEE (reference sequence). Unmatched junction bases numbered 9, after V lost 4 bases and J lost 4 bases. This CDR3 is 15 amino acids long.

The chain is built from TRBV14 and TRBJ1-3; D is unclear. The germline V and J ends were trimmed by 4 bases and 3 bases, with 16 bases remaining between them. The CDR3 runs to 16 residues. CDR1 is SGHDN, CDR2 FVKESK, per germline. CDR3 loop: CASSLSTGLVGNTIYF. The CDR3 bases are TGTGCCAGCAGCCTTTCAACGGGGTTAGTTGGAAACACCATATATTTT.

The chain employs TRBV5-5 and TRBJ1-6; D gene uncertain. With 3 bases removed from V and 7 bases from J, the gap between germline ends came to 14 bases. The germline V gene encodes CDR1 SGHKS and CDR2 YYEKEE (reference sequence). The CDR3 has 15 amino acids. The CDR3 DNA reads TGTGCCAGCAGCTCTAATCAGGCGCTAAATTCACCCCTCCACTTT. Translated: CASSSNQALNSPLHF.